Each of the 23 T cell receptor beta chains below was sequenced from the same sample in a study of spatial heterogeneity in lung cancer. Time point here: sample taken at primary tumor resection. Via MiXCR, TCRdb re-called the 5' RACE reads, giving one row per CDR3 protein. Here the sample spans over 25,000 distinct CDR3 sequences, approximately 6.9% being singletons. These TCRs' antigens remain unknown. Notes on the study in general: Tracking of tumor mutation counts was seen in expanded intratumoral alpha and beta TCR counts.

The specimen comprised lung tumor tissue, sampled at surgery. These receptors were taken from a male donor with early-stage non-small cell lung cancer.

V gene TRBV10-3 combines with J gene TRBJ1-1, with D unclear. Deletions cut 2 bases from V and 2 bases from J, with 3 bases between. Germline V gene data show CDR1 as ENHRY and CDR2 as SYGVKD. This CDR3 contains 12 residues. The CDR3, as DNA: TGTGCCATCAGTGAGGATAACACTGAAGCTTTCTTT. This codes for CAISEDNTEAFF.

This clonotype was observed many times. V and J are TRBV5-1 and TRBJ2-5, with 9 nucleotides matching TRBD1. V was pared by 1 base and J by 1 base, with 2 bases of the junction left unmatched. CDR3 size: 15 residues. The germline V gene encodes CDR1 SGHRS and CDR2 YFSETQ. The CDR3 bases are TGCGCCAGCAGCTTGAGGGACAGGGCCCAAGAGACCCAGTACTTC. Translation: CASSLRDRAQETQYF. Filled out from reference TRBV5-1 and TRBJ2-5, the complete variable domain reads KAGVTQTPRYLIKTRGQQVTLSCSPISGHRSVSWYQQTPGQGLQFLFEYFSETQRNKGNFPGRFSGRQFSNSRSEMNVSTLELGDSALYLCASSLRDRAQETQYFGPGTRLLVL.

The gene calls are TRBV29-1 and TRBJ2-2; 8 bases agree with TRBD1. Germline V gives CDR1 SQVTM, CDR2 ANQGSEA. The J segment lost 1 base and the V segment lost 6 bases, leaving 4 bases of the junction unmatched. The CDR3 runs 14 residues. CDR3 DNA: TGCAGCGTGACAGGGGAAAAGAACACCGGGGAGCTGTTTTTT. Translated, it gives CSVTGEKNTGELFF.

This clonotype was seen repeatedly, ten times or more. The rearrangement uses TRBV18 and TRBJ2-5; the D gene is possibly TRBD1 (5 bases). This CDR3 region has 13 residues. Germline values: CDR1 KGHSH, CDR2 LQKENI. The germline V and J ends were trimmed by 6 bases and 1 base, with 9 bases remaining between them. The CDR3 bases are TGTGCCAGCTCCGCCGACAGCCAAGAGACCCAGTACTTC. Protein sequence: CASSADSQETQYF.

At least ten counts were recorded for this clonotype. The chain uses TRBV29-1 and TRBJ2-3, with 15 bases matching TRBD2. Germline CDR1 is SQVTM and CDR2 is ANQGSEA. V was clipped by 6 bases and J by 0 bases; unmatched bases: 7. This CDR3 is built from 17 residues. The CDR3 sequence is CSVRTSGGVMSTDTQYF. DNA for the CDR3: TGCAGCGTCCGGACTAGCGGGGGGGTAATGAGCACAGATACGCAGTATTTT.

This chain connects TRBV6-2 or TRBV6-3 to TRBJ1-5; perhaps TRBD1 as D (6 bases). Germline V gives CDR1 MNHEY, CDR2 SVGEGT. There are 14 residues in the CDR3. Trimming cost V 0 bases and J 5 bases, with 8 bases left between them. CDR3 in DNA: TGTGCCAGCAGTTACTCGAACAGGGATCAGCCCCAGCATTTT. It translates to CASSYSNRDQPQHF.

There are many counts of this clonotype. The chain carries TRBV6-5 and TRBJ1-6; 10 nucleotides line up with TRBD1. There are 15 residues in the CDR3. The germline gives CDR1 MNHEY, CDR2 SVGAGI. The V and J ends lost 4 bases and 9 bases, in that order; junction bases with no gene match: 6. DNA for the CDR3: TGTGCCAGCAGTTCTCGACAGGGGGCACGTTCACCCCTCCACTTT. Its protein product is CASSSRQGARSPLHF.

Ten or more counts support this clonotype. The chain is built from TRBV15 and TRBJ2-4; a weak D match, TRBD2 (5 bases). The germline V gene encodes CDR1 LNHNV and CDR2 YYDKDF (reference sequence). This CDR3 is 17 amino acids long. Trimming removed 0 bases from V and 2 bases from J, with 14 bases in between. The CDR3 sequence is CATSREGFGVTKNIQYF. Written as DNA, the CDR3 is TGTGCCACCAGCAGAGAGGGGTTCGGGGTAACCAAAAACATTCAGTACTTC.

V and J are TRBV11-2 and TRBJ2-2; D possibly matches TRBD1 or TRBD2 (5 bases each). V lost 5 bases and J lost 0, with 16 bases in between. The CDR3 loop spans 17 amino acids. The V gene's germline CDR1 is SGHAT and CDR2 FQNNGV. The CDR3 nucleotides read TGTGCCAGCAGCAAACCATATCAGGGACCGAACACCGGGGAGCTGTTTTTT. It specifies CASSKPYQGPNTGELFF.

V is TRBV6-5 and J is TRBJ2-3; D is possibly TRBD2 (6 bases). CDR3 length: 14 residues. CDR1 is MNHEY and CDR2 is SVGAGI in the germline V gene. V was shortened by 6 bases and J by 7 bases, with 17 bases between the two germline ends. CDR3 region: CASRGRDSPYTQYF. The CDR3 nucleotides read TGTGCCAGCAGAGGCCGGGACTCTCCCTATACGCAGTATTTT.

This clonotype showed up many times. The rearrangement links TRBV7-2 to TRBJ2-3; 7 nucleotides match TRBD2. The CDR3 has 14 residues. CDR1 is SGHTA, CDR2 FQGNSA, per germline. The junction had 6 bases not matched to a gene; V was cut back by 5 bases and J by 4 bases. As DNA, the CDR3 is TGTGCCAGCAGCGGACTAGGCGCCGCAGATACGCAGTATTTT. This encodes CASSGLGAADTQYF.

This clonotype came up a few times. The chain has TRBV4-2 and TRBJ2-3; 11 positions match TRBD2. Germline V gene lookup returns CDR1 LGHNA and CDR2 YNFKEQ. The J segment lost 2 bases and the V segment lost 0 bases, leaving 7 bases of the junction unmatched. The CDR3 runs to 18 residues. The CDR3 nucleotides read TGTGCCAGCAGCCAAGATAGGCCTAGCGGGGGGTTCACAGATACGCAGTATTTT. Its protein product is CASSQDRPSGGFTDTQYF.

This clonotype was observed at least ten times. The chain recombines TRBV6-1 with TRBJ2-7; TRBD2 is a possible D gene (6 bases). This CDR3 region has 12 residues. Germline V lookup: CDR1 MNHNS, CDR2 SASEGT. V lost 3 bases, J lost 4 bases, and 7 bases lay in between. The CDR3 nucleotides are TGTGCCAGCAGTGAGGGGGGTTACGAGCAGTACTTC. Protein: CASSEGGYEQYF.

This clonotype appeared many times. The genes are TRBV6-6 and TRBJ2-7; 7 bases agree with TRBD2. This CDR3 comprises 14 residues. Germline assignment: CDR1 MNHNY and CDR2 SVGAGI (reference sequence). The ends lost 5 bases at V and 5 bases at J; junction bases unmatched: 9. CDR3 DNA sequence: TGTGCCAGCAGTCCTTCGGGGGGAGGTGACGAGCAGTACTTC. It codes for CASSPSGGGDEQYF.

This clonotype was seen ten or more times. The chain is built from TRBV29-1 and TRBJ2-7; weak D call: TRBD2 (6 bases). This CDR3 spans 13 amino acids. Germline V lookup: CDR1 SQVTM, CDR2 ANQGSEA. The ends were cut back, 4 bases at V and 2 bases at J, with 12 bases in the middle. Here the CDR3 reads CSVVEGGPYEQYF. The CDR3 DNA follows: TGCAGCGTTGTGGAGGGTGGCCCCTACGAGCAGTACTTC.

There are many counts of this clonotype. The chain joins TRBV7-6 to TRBJ2-5; D is perhaps TRBD2 (6 bases). Trimming pared 2 bases from V and 5 bases from J, leaving 9 bases between. From germline, CDR1 is SGHVS and CDR2 FNYEAQ. The CDR3 extends over 13 amino acids. CDR3 in amino acids: CASSLNRGETQYF. The CDR3 bases are TGTGCCAGCAGCTTAAATCGGGGGGAGACCCAGTACTTC.

This clonotype appeared a few times. The chain combines TRBV29-1 with TRBJ1-5, with 7 bases aligning to TRBD1. CDR3 length equals 14 residues. Germline assignment: CDR1 SQVTM and CDR2 ANQGSEA. The V segment lost 6 bases and the J segment 4 bases; nucleotides outside the gene matches: 9. CDR3 sequence reads: CSVAGTDPNQPQHF. DNA for the CDR3: TGCAGCGTGGCCGGGACAGACCCAAATCAGCCCCAGCATTTT.

The table lists this clonotype with many counts. This rearrangement joins TRBV10-3 to TRBJ2-7, with 8 bases lining up with TRBD1. The CDR3 runs 15 residues. Germline V gene data show CDR1 as ENHRY and CDR2 as SYGVKD. Unmatched junction bases numbered 9, after V lost 3 bases and J lost 5 bases. CDR3 residues: CAISDYRNRGNEQYF. CDR3 DNA sequence: TGTGCCATCAGTGATTACCGGAACAGGGGGAACGAGCAGTACTTC.

This clonotype showed up many times. This chain uses TRBV20-1 with TRBJ2-1; 13 nucleotides match TRBD2. Germline assignment: CDR1 DFQATT and CDR2 SNEGSKA (reference sequence). The CDR3 is made up of 16 amino acids. With 4 bases clipped from V and 4 bases from J, the junction kept 7 bases outside the gene matches. The CDR3 sequence is CSANHPGLAGYNEQFF. The CDR3 DNA is TGCAGTGCTAACCATCCGGGACTAGCGGGATACAATGAGCAGTTCTTC.

This clonotype appeared many times. V usage is TRBV6-2 or TRBV6-3 and J usage is TRBJ2-3, with D tentatively TRBD2 (6 bases). CDR1 MNHEY and CDR2 SVGEGT come from the germline V gene. This CDR3 has 15 amino acids. V lost 5 bases and J 2 bases, leaving 14 bases between the germline ends. For the CDR3, the DNA is TGTGCCAGCAGTAGGCCCGGCGGGGCCACAGATACGCAGTATTTT. Amino acids: CASSRPGGATDTQYF.

The V call is TRBV11-2, the J call TRBJ1-5; 8 bases align to TRBD1. Per germline, CDR1 SGHAT and CDR2 FQNNGV. Trimming cost V 5 bases and J 5 bases; bases outside gene matches: 11. CDR3 size: 16 residues. Here the CDR3 DNA reads TGTGCCAGCAGCGTAGCGGCAGGGGGCGAACATCAGCCCCAGCATTTT. This encodes CASSVAAGGEHQPQHF.

Judged by abundance, this clonotype is large (0.1 to 1%). CDR3 protein: CASSSLAADTQYF. The CDR3 DNA reads TGTGCCAGCAGCTCGCTGGCAGCAGATACGCAGTATTTT. The genes are TRBV11-2 and TRBJ2-3; D remains ambiguous. Germline V gene lookup returns CDR1 SGHAT and CDR2 FQNNGV. Deletions cut 4 bases from V and 4 bases from J, with 9 bases between. The CDR3 is 13 residues long.

This clonotype was detected a few times. The chain uses TRBV6-1 and TRBJ2-1; D is perhaps TRBD1 (5 bases). Germline assignment: CDR1 MNHNS and CDR2 SASEGT. Deletions cut 10 bases from V and 7 bases from J, with 20 bases between. The CDR3 consists of 14 residues. The CDR3 sequence: CATSPSQGRNEQFF. The CDR3 DNA sequence: TGTGCCACCTCCCCCTCCCAGGGTAGGAATGAGCAGTTCTTC.